The clone carrying this TCR beta chain was seen only once. Its antigen remains unknown. This CDR3 contains 15 residues. Per the germline V gene, CDR1 is SGHNT and CDR2 is YENEEA. V was clipped by 5 bases and J by 0 bases, with 12 bases between them. These data come from a study of T cell responses to AZD1222 COVID-19 vaccine. Whole-study results and caveats: CD4 TCRs linked to vaccination spanned spike, dominating at 160-218 and 743-854. Of the AZD1222 recipients, only 5 to 7 were seropositive at baseline. Reportedly, nearly half of unique spike TCRs recognized epitopes outside B.1.351/B.1.1.7 mutations.

Clones were read by immunoSEQ multiplex PCR, and TCRdb kept only the in-frame ones, dropping some. Here the sample spans about 93,000 clones, about 90% being singletons. The sample was peripheral blood, taken on day 0 of MenACWY control vaccination. The gene calls are TRBV11-3 and TRBJ2-3, with D tentatively TRBD2 (6 bases). The sequence was obtained from an adult in good health. In DNA form, the CDR3 reads TGTGCCAGCAGCCAGTCCGGGACTAGCACAGATACGCAGTATTTT. It specifies CASSQSGTSTDTQYF.